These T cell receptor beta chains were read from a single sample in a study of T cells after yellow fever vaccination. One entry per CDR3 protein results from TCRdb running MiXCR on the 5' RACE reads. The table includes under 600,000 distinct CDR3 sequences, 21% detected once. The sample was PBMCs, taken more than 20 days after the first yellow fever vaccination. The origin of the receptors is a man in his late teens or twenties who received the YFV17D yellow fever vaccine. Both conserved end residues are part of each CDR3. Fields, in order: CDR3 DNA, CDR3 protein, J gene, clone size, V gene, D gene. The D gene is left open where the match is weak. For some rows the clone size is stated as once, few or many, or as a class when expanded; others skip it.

cdr3_nt: TGCGCCAGCAGCCGATTACAGGGGGGAAACACCATATATTTT
cdr3_aa: CASSRLQGGNTIYF
j_call: TRBJ1-3
clone_size: NA
v_call: TRBV4-1
d_call: TRBD1

cdr3_nt: TGCGCCAGCAGCCAAGTCCACCACTCTGGGGCCAACGTCCTGACTTTC
cdr3_aa: CASSQVHHSGANVLTF
j_call: TRBJ2-6
clone_size: few
v_call: TRBV4-3
d_call: NA

cdr3_nt: TGTGCCAGCAGCCAACTACTGAACACTGAAGCTTTCTTT
cdr3_aa: CASSQLLNTEAFF
j_call: TRBJ1-1
clone_size: NA
v_call: TRBV14
d_call: NA

cdr3_nt: TGTGCCAGTAGCGAGGGGAGGGAGCAGTATTTT
cdr3_aa: CASSEGREQYF
j_call: TRBJ2-3
clone_size: NA
v_call: TRBV19
d_call: TRBD2

cdr3_nt: TGTGCCAGCAGCCAAGATATAAGCGCTGGAAACACCATATATTTT
cdr3_aa: CASSQDISAGNTIYF
j_call: TRBJ1-3
clone_size: many
v_call: TRBV3-1
d_call: NA

cdr3_nt: TGTGCCAGCAGTGATTCGTACCAAGAGACCCAGTACTTC
cdr3_aa: CASSDSYQETQYF
j_call: TRBJ2-5
clone_size: few
v_call: TRBV25-1
d_call: NA

cdr3_nt: TGTGCCAGCAGCCCCGGGACAAGTCCCTATGGCTACACCTTC
cdr3_aa: CASSPGTSPYGYTF
j_call: TRBJ1-2
clone_size: NA
v_call: TRBV7-3
d_call: NA

cdr3_nt: TGTGCCAGCAGCCTAACCGGGACAGGGGGCTTGGAGACCCAGTACTTC
cdr3_aa: CASSLTGTGGLETQYF
j_call: TRBJ2-5
clone_size: few
v_call: TRBV5-6
d_call: TRBD1

cdr3_nt: TGTGCCACCTCAGACAGATTGAACACTGAAGCTTTCTTT
cdr3_aa: CATSDRLNTEAFF
j_call: TRBJ1-1
clone_size: few
v_call: TRBV19
d_call: NA

cdr3_nt: TGTGCCAGCAGCCAAGATTGGCCAGATGCTAACTATGGCTACACCTTC
cdr3_aa: CASSQDWPDANYGYTF
j_call: TRBJ1-2
clone_size: NA
v_call: TRBV3-1
d_call: NA

cdr3_nt: TGTGCCATCGGTAGCGGGGACAGCACAGATACGCAGTATTTT
cdr3_aa: CAIGSGDSTDTQYF
j_call: TRBJ2-3
clone_size: NA
v_call: TRBV10-3
d_call: TRBD2

cdr3_nt: TGTGCCAGCATGAAGGGAGGGAACACCGGGGAGCTGTTTTTT
cdr3_aa: CASMKGGNTGELFF
j_call: TRBJ2-2
clone_size: NA
v_call: TRBV7-2
d_call: NA

cdr3_nt: TGTGCCAGCAGCCAAAGCAGTTATCAGCCCCAGCATTTT
cdr3_aa: CASSQSSYQPQHF
j_call: TRBJ1-5
clone_size: NA
v_call: TRBV3-1
d_call: NA

cdr3_nt: TGTGCCAGCAGTTTCACCGGGGACCCCCGGGCCGAGCAGTACTTC
cdr3_aa: CASSFTGDPRAEQYF
j_call: TRBJ2-7
clone_size: many
v_call: TRBV12-3/TRBV12-4
d_call: NA

cdr3_nt: TGTGCCAGCAGCTTACAGGGGCTGGTAGAGACCCAGTACTTC
cdr3_aa: CASSLQGLVETQYF
j_call: TRBJ2-5
clone_size: NA
v_call: TRBV12-3/TRBV12-4
d_call: TRBD1

cdr3_nt: TGTGCCAGCAGTGAACGGGGCTATCCCGAAAGGGAGCTGTTTTTT
cdr3_aa: CASSERGYPERELFF
j_call: TRBJ2-2
clone_size: NA
v_call: TRBV2
d_call: NA

cdr3_nt: TGTGCCAGCTCACCATTAGGGCAGGGGGTAAACGAGCAGTACTTC
cdr3_aa: CASSPLGQGVNEQYF
j_call: TRBJ2-7
clone_size: NA
v_call: TRBV18
d_call: TRBD1

cdr3_nt: TGCGCCAGCAGCCAAAGGACAGGGGGCACTGAAGCTTTCTTT
cdr3_aa: CASSQRTGGTEAFF
j_call: TRBJ1-1
clone_size: few
v_call: TRBV23-1
d_call: TRBD1

cdr3_nt: TGTGCCAGTAGTACGCGAGCCAGGGGGCCGAACACTGAAGCTTTCTTT
cdr3_aa: CASSTRARGPNTEAFF
j_call: TRBJ1-1
clone_size: few
v_call: TRBV19
d_call: TRBD1

cdr3_nt: TGTGCCAGCAGAAGGTCCGGCTCTGGAAACACCATATATTTT
cdr3_aa: CASRRSGSGNTIYF
j_call: TRBJ1-3
clone_size: few
v_call: TRBV6-1
d_call: NA

cdr3_nt: TGCGCCAGCAGCCGGGACGTTCTGAATCAGCCCCAGCATTTT
cdr3_aa: CASSRDVLNQPQHF
j_call: TRBJ1-5
clone_size: few
v_call: TRBV4-1
d_call: NA

cdr3_nt: TGTGCCAGCAGTTTACCAGGGGGCTCTGGGGCCAACGTCCTGACTTTC
cdr3_aa: CASSLPGGSGANVLTF
j_call: TRBJ2-6
clone_size: many
v_call: TRBV12-3/TRBV12-4
d_call: TRBD1

cdr3_nt: TGTGCCAGCAGCGTAGGGGGCCTGGACCAAGAGACCCAGTACTTC
cdr3_aa: CASSVGGLDQETQYF
j_call: TRBJ2-5
clone_size: few
v_call: TRBV9
d_call: NA

cdr3_nt: TGTGCCAGCAGTACCCCAGGGTTAGGGAATCAGCCCCAGCATTTT
cdr3_aa: CASSTPGLGNQPQHF
j_call: TRBJ1-5
clone_size: NA
v_call: TRBV28
d_call: NA

cdr3_nt: TGTGCCAGCAGTTTCGGACCAGGGGACGGGGAGCTGTTTTTT
cdr3_aa: CASSFGPGDGELFF
j_call: TRBJ2-2
clone_size: few
v_call: TRBV12-3/TRBV12-4
d_call: NA

cdr3_nt: TGCAGTGCTAGAGACTCGGGGCAAGAGACCCAGTACTTC
cdr3_aa: CSARDSGQETQYF
j_call: TRBJ2-5
clone_size: NA
v_call: TRBV20-1
d_call: NA

cdr3_nt: TGCGCCAGCAGCCTCCTAGGCGGGGACACCGGGGAGCTGTTTTTT
cdr3_aa: CASSLLGGDTGELFF
j_call: TRBJ2-2
clone_size: NA
v_call: TRBV5-1
d_call: NA

cdr3_nt: TGTGCCAGTAGTAATACATTCCAAGAGACCCAGTACTTC
cdr3_aa: CASSNTFQETQYF
j_call: TRBJ2-5
clone_size: few
v_call: TRBV19
d_call: NA

cdr3_nt: TGTGCCATCAGGCAACAGGGGGTAACGGACAATGAGCAGTTCTTC
cdr3_aa: CAIRQQGVTDNEQFF
j_call: TRBJ2-1
clone_size: many
v_call: TRBV10-3
d_call: TRBD1

cdr3_nt: TGTGCCAGCTCACCAGGGGGTGAGCTCGGCTACAATGAGCAGTTCTTC
cdr3_aa: CASSPGGELGYNEQFF
j_call: TRBJ2-1
clone_size: NA
v_call: TRBV18
d_call: NA

cdr3_nt: TGTGCCAACTCCGCGGGGGGGTCCCAAGAGACCCAGTACTTC
cdr3_aa: CANSAGGSQETQYF
j_call: TRBJ2-5
clone_size: few
v_call: TRBV28
d_call: TRBD2

cdr3_nt: TGTGCCACCAGCAGACGGTCCGGCGACACAGATACGCAGTATTTT
cdr3_aa: CATSRRSGDTDTQYF
j_call: TRBJ2-3
clone_size: few
v_call: TRBV15
d_call: NA

cdr3_nt: TGTGCCAGCAGCTACACCGGGACGGCGAACACCGGGGAGCTGTTTTTT
cdr3_aa: CASSYTGTANTGELFF
j_call: TRBJ2-2
clone_size: few
v_call: TRBV7-3
d_call: NA

cdr3_nt: TGTGCCAGCAGCCCGCCGACTAGCGGGGGGGCGGGTGAGCAGTTCTTC
cdr3_aa: CASSPPTSGGAGEQFF
j_call: TRBJ2-1
clone_size: NA
v_call: TRBV11-2
d_call: TRBD2

cdr3_nt: TGCAGTACAATGGCAGGACTAGCGGGGGACGAGCAGTTCTTC
cdr3_aa: CSTMAGLAGDEQFF
j_call: TRBJ2-1
clone_size: few
v_call: TRBV20-1
d_call: TRBD2

cdr3_nt: TGTGCCAGCAGTCCGCGACCGGGACAGGGTGCCTCAGGGTACTTC
cdr3_aa: CASSPRPGQGASGYF
j_call: TRBJ2-7
clone_size: NA
v_call: TRBV27
d_call: TRBD1

cdr3_nt: TGTGCCAGCAGCTCTTCGAACAGGGCCTATGGCTACACCTTC
cdr3_aa: CASSSSNRAYGYTF
j_call: TRBJ1-2
clone_size: once
v_call: TRBV7-2
d_call: NA

cdr3_nt: TGTGCCAGCAGTTACCTTCCACAGGGGGATGGCTACACCTTC
cdr3_aa: CASSYLPQGDGYTF
j_call: TRBJ1-2
clone_size: NA
v_call: TRBV12-3/TRBV12-4
d_call: TRBD1

cdr3_nt: TGTGCCAGCAGCTGGGACATCCGCTACGAGCAGTACTTC
cdr3_aa: CASSWDIRYEQYF
j_call: TRBJ2-7
clone_size: few
v_call: TRBV7-9
d_call: NA

cdr3_nt: TGTGCCAGCAGCGTGCGGGGGGGACGCACAGATACGCAGTATTTT
cdr3_aa: CASSVRGGRTDTQYF
j_call: TRBJ2-3
clone_size: few
v_call: TRBV7-2
d_call: TRBD2

cdr3_nt: TGCAGTGCTCCGAACTCACAGGGGACGGGGGAGACCCAGTACTTC
cdr3_aa: CSAPNSQGTGETQYF
j_call: TRBJ2-5
clone_size: NA
v_call: TRBV20-1
d_call: TRBD1

cdr3_nt: TGCGCCAGCAGCACTAGGACAGGGGCAAACACTGAAGCTTTCTTT
cdr3_aa: CASSTRTGANTEAFF
j_call: TRBJ1-1
clone_size: NA
v_call: TRBV5-1
d_call: TRBD1

cdr3_nt: TGTGCCAGCGGACCCCGGACTAGCGGGGGGGTCGATGAGCCGTTCTTC
cdr3_aa: CASGPRTSGGVDEPFF
j_call: TRBJ2-1
clone_size: NA
v_call: TRBV6-2/TRBV6-3
d_call: TRBD2

cdr3_nt: TGTGCCAGCAGCCCCCGACTAGCGGGGACGTCCTACGAGCAGTACTTC
cdr3_aa: CASSPRLAGTSYEQYF
j_call: TRBJ2-7
clone_size: NA
v_call: TRBV3-1
d_call: TRBD2